Listed here is a single T cell receptor (beta chain). What it recognizes is unknown. Germline and junction disagree at one end, which may indicate a read error. CDR1 and CDR2 (germline): SGHNT, YENEEA. This CDR3 has 12 amino acids. The sample comes from a study of tumor and adjacent non-tumor tissue in lung cancer. No cell sorting was done before RNA was extracted from the tissue. Donors were chemotherapy-naive, newly diagnosed lung cancer surgical patients in China, August–late 2014. TCRbeta libraries were built with three rounds of nested PCR, modified from ARM-PCR. TCRdb re-derived calls from the multiplex PCR reads in MiXCR, one entry per CDR3 protein. The table shows roughly 140,000 distinct CDR3 sequences, with approximately 64% occurring only once. Findings and caveats of the study: TCR diversity was significantly greater in tumor than normal lung tissue.

The chain combines TRBV11-3 with TRBJ2-4, with D maybe TRBD1 (6 bases). Sequencing was done on a sample of lung tumor tissue. The clonotype originates from a man aged 55 to 69 with small cell lung cancer. Here the CDR3 DNA reads TGTGCCAGAAGCTTAGAGGGACACACTCAGTATTTC. Translation gives CARSLEGHTQYF.